The source of this T cell receptor (beta chain) is a study of tumor and adjacent non-tumor tissue in lung cancer. The wider study: Histology: 12 adenocarcinoma, 2 squamous cell carcinoma, 1 small cell lung cancer.

This clonotype came up many times. No cell sorting was done before RNA was extracted from the tissue. Newly diagnosed lung cancer patients had thoracic surgery in China, August–late 2014, without prior chemotherapy. TCRbeta libraries were built with three rounds of nested PCR, modified from ARM-PCR. TCRdb used MiXCR to reprocess the multiplex PCR reads, holding one entry per CDR3 protein. The sample shows some 84,000 distinct CDR3 sequences, more than 60% of them seen only once. CDR3 length equals 15 residues. Deletions cut 0 bases from V and 3 bases from J, with 10 bases between. Per the germline V gene, CDR1 is WNHNN and CDR2 is SYGVQD (reference sequence).

The sequence was collected from an older man with non-small cell lung cancer. This chain links TRBV10-1 with TRBJ2-3; D may correspond to TRBD1 or TRBD2 (5 bases each). The sequencing input was lung tumor tissue. CDR3 protein: CASSESDGTTDTQYF. In DNA form, the CDR3 reads TGCGCCAGCAGTGAGTCGGACGGGACGACAGATACGCAGTATTTT.